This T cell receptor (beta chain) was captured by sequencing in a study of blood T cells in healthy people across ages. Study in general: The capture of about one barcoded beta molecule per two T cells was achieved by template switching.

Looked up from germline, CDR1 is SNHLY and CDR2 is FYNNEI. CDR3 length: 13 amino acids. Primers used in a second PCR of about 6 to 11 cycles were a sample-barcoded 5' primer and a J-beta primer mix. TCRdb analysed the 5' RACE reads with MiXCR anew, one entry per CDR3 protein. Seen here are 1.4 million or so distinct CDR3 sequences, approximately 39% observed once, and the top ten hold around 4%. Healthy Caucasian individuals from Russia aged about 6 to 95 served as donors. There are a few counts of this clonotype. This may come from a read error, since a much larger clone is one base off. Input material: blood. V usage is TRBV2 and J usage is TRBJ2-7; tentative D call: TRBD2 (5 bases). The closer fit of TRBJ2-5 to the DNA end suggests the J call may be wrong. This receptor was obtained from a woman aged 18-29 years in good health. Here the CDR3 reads CASSGYGEETQYF. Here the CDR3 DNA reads TGTGCCAGCAGTGGTTATGGGGAGGAGACCCAGTACTTC.